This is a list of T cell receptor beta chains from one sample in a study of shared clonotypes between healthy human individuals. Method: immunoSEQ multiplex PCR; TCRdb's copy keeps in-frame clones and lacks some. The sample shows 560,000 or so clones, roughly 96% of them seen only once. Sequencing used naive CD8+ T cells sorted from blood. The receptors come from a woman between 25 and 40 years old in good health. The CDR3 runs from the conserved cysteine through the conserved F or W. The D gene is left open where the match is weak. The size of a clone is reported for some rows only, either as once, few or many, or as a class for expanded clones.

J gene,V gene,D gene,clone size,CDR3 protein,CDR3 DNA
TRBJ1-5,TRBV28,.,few,CASSNGNQPQHF,TGTGCCAGCAGTAACGGCAATCAGCCCCAGCATTTT
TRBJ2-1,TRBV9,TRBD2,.,CASSVSGKRGSSEQFF,TGTGCCAGCAGCGTAAGCGGGAAGCGGGGGAGCAGCGAGCAGTTCTTC
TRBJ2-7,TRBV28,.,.,CASSDSPNSGEQYF,TGTGCCAGCAGCGATAGCCCCAACTCTGGCGAGCAGTACTTC
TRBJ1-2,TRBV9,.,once,CASSGRSQGQAHYGYTF,TGTGCCAGCAGCGGTCGTAGTCAGGGTCAGGCCCACTATGGCTACACCTTC
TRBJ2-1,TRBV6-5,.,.,CASSYRGYNEQFF,TGTGCCAGCAGTTACAGGGGCTACAATGAGCAGTTCTTC
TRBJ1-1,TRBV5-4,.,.,CASSYGTEAFF,TGTGCCAGCAGCTACGGGACAGAAGCTTTCTTT
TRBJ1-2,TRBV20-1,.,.,CSATGDYGYTF,TGCAGTGCTACAGGGGACTATGGCTACACCTTC
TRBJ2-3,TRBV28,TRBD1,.,CASSSPWGGTGGTDTQYF,TGTGCCAGCAGTTCACCCTGGGGGGGGACAGGGGGCACAGATACGCAGTATTTT
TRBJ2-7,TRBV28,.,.,CASSLGGYYEQYF,TGTGCCAGCAGTTTGGGGGGTTACTACGAGCAGTACTTC
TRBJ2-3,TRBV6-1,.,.,CASTLTDTQYF,TGTGCCAGCACTCTAACAGATACGCAGTATTTT
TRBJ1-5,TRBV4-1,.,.,CASSPNLGLYQPQHF,TGCGCCAGCAGCCCCAATTTGGGTCTATATCAGCCCCAGCATTTT
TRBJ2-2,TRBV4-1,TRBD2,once,CASSSASSGSGTGELFF,TGCGCCAGCAGCTCGGCGTCTAGCGGGAGCGGCACCGGGGAGCTGTTTTTT
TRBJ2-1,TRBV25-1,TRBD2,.,CASSGAGGAYNEQFF,TGTGCCAGCAGTGGAGCGGGAGGAGCCTACAATGAGCAGTTCTTC
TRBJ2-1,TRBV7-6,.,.,CASSLNRYNEQFF,TGTGCCAGCAGCTTAAACAGATACAATGAGCAGTTCTTC
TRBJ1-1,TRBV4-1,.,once,CASSQDIALNTEAFF,TGCGCCAGCAGCCAAGATATAGCATTGAACACTGAAGCTTTCTTT
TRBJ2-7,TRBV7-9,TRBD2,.,CASSLVAGAREQYF,TGTGCCAGCAGCTTAGTAGCGGGAGCCAGGGAGCAGTACTTC
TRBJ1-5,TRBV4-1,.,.,CASSRGGVHQPQHF,TGCGCCAGCAGCCGGGGAGGAGTCCATCAGCCCCAGCATTTT
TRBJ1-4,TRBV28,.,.,CASGEEMGEKLFF,TGTGCCAGCGGGGAGGAAATGGGAGAAAAACTGTTTTTT
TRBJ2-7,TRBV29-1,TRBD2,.,CSVHTSGSSYEQYF,TGCAGCGTTCATACTAGCGGGAGCTCCTACGAGCAGTACTTC
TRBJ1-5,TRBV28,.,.,CASSGEYNQPQHF,TGTGCCAGCAGTGGAGAATACAATCAGCCCCAGCATTTT
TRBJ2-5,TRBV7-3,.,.,CASSLIGPGGQETQYF,TGTGCCAGCAGCTTAATCGGTCCTGGGGGTCAGGAGACCCAGTACTTC
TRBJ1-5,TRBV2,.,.,CASSAVYRSNQPQHF,TGTGCCAGCAGCGCCGTATACAGGAGCAATCAGCCCCAGCATTTT
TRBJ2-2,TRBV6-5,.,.,CASSPTVGNTGELFF,TGTGCCAGCAGTCCCACGGTGGGGAACACCGGGGAGCTGTTTTTT
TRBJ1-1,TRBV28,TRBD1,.,CASTQGGGQGFTEAFF,TGTGCCAGCACCCAAGGGGGGGGACAGGGGTTCACTGAAGCTTTCTTT
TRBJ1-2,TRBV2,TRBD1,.,CARELDRGYTF,TGTGCCAGGGAGTTGGACAGGGGCTACACCTTC
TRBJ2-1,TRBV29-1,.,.,CSVAGTSTRPEQFF,TGCAGCGTTGCTGGAACTTCCACTAGACCTGAGCAGTTCTTC